Described below is a single T cell receptor beta chain sequence and its context. What antigen it recognizes has not been identified. One end of the junction fails to match germline, which may point to a read error. This sample is drawn from a study of cytomegalovirus exposure and HLA in healthy donors (dated by TCRdb to about 2017). For the wider study: According to an earlier analysis of several hundred of the donors, about 180 million T cells yielded over 90 million unique TCR beta sequences and 276 Gb of sequence data. An early release that covered some 630 HLA-typed donors contained 300 to 350 gigabases of sequencing data and about 93 million unique TCR sequences. The genetic ancestry cluster associated with self-reported Caucasian donors included approximately 85% of the roughly 360 genotyped donors. The aim of the study was to test whether cataloging public T cell receptors could identify signatures of past pathogen exposure. The study profiled the T cell repertoires of approximately 700 subjects by immunosequencing and related them to cytomegalovirus serostatus. Along with the roughly 670-subject first cohort, a separate validation cohort of over a hundred different subjects was used. High-throughput TCR immunosequencing, statistical association of individual TCRs with disease status, and machine learning were combined to predict cytomegalovirus infection status. In a later analysis, previously published TCR beta repertoires from 550 to 700 donors were re-analyzed and high-resolution HLA genotyping was added so that TCR occurrence patterns could be studied. The later analysis used no new phenotypic data to find candidate immune exposures, relying instead on TCR beta sequences and their occurrence across donors. In an earlier analysis of 587 of the donors, high-throughput TCR beta sequencing was used to judge whether each TCR beta V gene segment behaved as functional or pseudogenic. Donor age, sex, ethnicity and CMV serostatus were collected together with the repertoire data. In a later genetic analysis, genome-wide SNP genotypes for about 65% of the roughly 700 donors were used, and that subset was treated as a discovery cohort. Every repertoire in the discovery cohort had been generated on one and the same sequencing platform. HLA typing covered class I and class II loci at four-digit resolution. The number of typed donors differed by locus: roughly 620-630 for A, B, C, DRB1 and DQB1; 500 to 550 for DQA1; some 610 for DPA1; and around 450 for DPB1. Five DR-DQ haplotypes were treated as single units for association and clustering because of strong linkage in the cohort. On average, 235,054 unique TCR beta nucleotide sequences were sequenced per donor among some 420 genotyped donors of the cohort, with around 19% of those sequences being non-productive. General conclusions and limits of the study: Because counts were too low, roughly 17 rarely observed V segments, including chromosome 9 orphons, were left out of the earlier analysis of a few hundred of the donors. A later genetic analysis associated a missense DCLRE1C variant with V-gene and J-gene trimming of TCR beta chains, and an independent cohort replicated the association. In a later analysis, most CMV-associated TCR beta chains were found to appear HLA-restricted, with HLA associations seemingly driven largely by CMV exposure. A total of some 180 TCR beta chains were listed by the study as associated with cytomegalovirus. At a false discovery rate of 0.05, a later analysis linked about 16,000 TCR beta sequences to specific HLA alleles. Immune exposure information for the cohort was limited to CMV serostatus. The authors suggested that the approach could potentially be extended to other disease states and immunological phenotypes. A further reported finding was that TCR beta sequences accurately predicted the HLA-A and HLA-B alleles for most subjects in the first cohort. A later analysis found that TCR association rates varied across HLA loci, with DRB1 alleles showing the most associated TCRs and HLA-C alleles the fewest. Compared with the roughly 700-donor mean, donors in an Asian-associated ancestry cluster had fewer N-insertions in productive TCRs, according to a later genetic analysis. HLA typing was unavailable for some donors at each locus, so association tests used only the typed subset. The classifier was reported to diagnose cytomegalovirus status with high specificity and sensitivity in both the original and validation cohorts. Only TCR beta chains were sequenced in this cohort, and the absence of alpha or paired-chain data limited detectable features. Linkage disequilibrium might explain the correlated functional status among segregating V segments, but an unknown experimental factor could not be ruled out. Compared with equally common non-associated chains, HLA-associated TCR beta chains in a later analysis were more clonally expanded and had lower generation probabilities. In vitro tests confirmed that a few of the cytomegalovirus-associated TCR beta chains recognize cytomegalovirus antigens. A group of highly shared sequence variants was considered likely to be a technical artifact of the sequencing pipeline. The presence/absence analyses assumed that sequencing depth was roughly uniform across donors, and that assumption may not be true. Across donors, most TCR sequences were observed very rarely, whereas some public TCRs were present in many individuals. When HLA alleles, especially DR and DQ, strongly co-occurred, TCR associations were difficult to assign to individual alleles. A later analysis reported that several top co-occurrence clusters appeared linked to parvovirus B19, influenza, CMV and Epstein-Barr virus. In an earlier analysis of 587 of the donors, most TCR beta V segments appeared in productive rearrangements about 87% or about 30% of the time, broadly matching IMGT annotations.

Library generation was performed with the immunoSEQ multiplex PCR assay. For the multiplex PCR, a mixture combining 60 forward primers for TCR Vbeta segments and 13 reverse primers for TCR Jbeta segments was used. The CDR3 region of rearranged TCR beta genes was amplified from genomic DNA by a multiplex PCR assay. On the Illumina HiSeq System, the amplified TCR beta libraries were sequenced as 87-base-pair reads. On the study's bioinformatics: Across the 600 to 700 repertoires, a later analysis counted 60 million to 90 million unique TCR beta chains, some 11 million of which were shared by at least two donors. Raw reads were error-corrected and collapsed into unique sequences with a nearest-neighbor algorithm that merged closely related sequences to remove PCR and sequencing errors. To assign V, D and J gene segments, CDR3 sequences were aligned to IMGT reference sequences. For a sequence to be retained, a match of at least six nucleotides was required to both a V gene segment and a J gene segment. A rearrangement was called productive if the CDR3 had no stop codons and remained in frame with V and J, and every other rearrangement was called non-productive. Following IMGT convention, CDR3 was defined as the stretch from the second conserved V-encoded cysteine to the conserved J-encoded phenylalanine. Sequences without an unambiguous match to a single V gene segment were excluded from the earlier analysis of almost 600 of the donors. In an earlier analysis of almost 600 of the donors, a V segment was called functional when productive rearrangements were above 56.7%, and segregating when the standard deviation between donors exceeded 5%. To diagnose cytomegalovirus status from the catalog of TCR beta chain sequences, a statistical classification framework was built. In a later analysis, TCR nucleotide sequences were compared against IMGT/GENE-DB human TR gene sequences so that V and J genes could be assigned. In a later analysis, CDR3 sequences and most-parsimonious VDJ recombination scenarios were assigned using the TCRdist pipeline. A later analysis defined each TCR beta chain by its CDR3 amino acid sequence plus V-gene family, and excluded reads lacking a unique V-gene family. A later analysis removed 450 to 600 highly shared, low-generation-probability nucleotide sequences to deal with suspected cross-contamination and a sequencing artifact. In a later analysis, a clonal expansion index was calculated for each public chain from normalized within-repertoire ranks of inferred template counts. Generation probabilities in a later analysis came from a VDJ recombination model fitted to out-of-frame rearrangements, and those results were checked against IGoR. In a later analysis, hypergeometric tests were used to score TCR-TCR, TCR-HLA and TCR-CMV co-occurrence, with a repertoire-size bias correction applied to TCR pairs. In a later analysis, false discovery rates were estimated by permuting HLA or CMV assignments 20 times. In a later analysis, co-occurring TCRs were grouped with DBSCAN, and TCRdist sequence similarity was added when clustering was performed within HLA-allele-positive subsets. Repertoires with fewer than 30,000 or more than 120,000 public chains, plus five repertoires with anomalous nucleotide sharing, were excluded from co-occurrence clustering. What TCRdb holds here is the immuneACCESS table cut down to in-frame rearrangements. Part of the clones is not present; checked against another copy, under half of the missing clones reflect an unresolved V gene, and the others are unexplained. V and J calls and clone size are those listed in that table; D and trimming were worked out from the DNA. The table for this sample lists about 150,000 clones; more than 75% of them were counted only once. The ten largest clonotypes hold 7.7% of the sample.

The cohort consisted of 600 or so healthy bone marrow donors. At the time of sampling, all cohort members were nominally healthy, though unrecorded immune exposures were likely present. The donor was CMV seropositive and belonged to the group of 250 to 350 seropositive cohort members. Each donor provided a peripheral blood sample, and peripheral blood mononuclear cells were used for TCR beta sequencing. The Qiagen DNeasy Blood Extraction Kit was used to extract genomic DNA from the blood cell samples. The sample was PBMCs. This receptor was taken from a man aged 25-40 years in good health and CMV-seropositive.

The sequenced DNA: TGTGCCAGCACAGGGGCCCTCAATCAGCTCCAGCATTTT. It is translated as CASTGALNQLQHF. The rearrangement combines TRBV19 with TRBJ1-5; 7 bases in the middle match TRBD1. As encoded in the germline V gene (reference sequence), CDR1 is LNHDA while CDR2 is SQIVND. Including cysteine and phenylalanine, the CDR3 has 13 amino acids. The read is trimmed to its CDR3 DNA, 39 bases read in frame from base 1.